A single sample gave rise to the 20 T cell receptor beta chains below, sequenced in a study of blood T cells in healthy people across ages. Combining a sample-barcoded 5' primer with a J-beta primer mix, a second PCR ran for roughly 6 to 11 cycles. TCRdb reanalysed the 5' RACE reads using MiXCR and keeps one entry per CDR3 protein. Of 1.5 million to 1.8 million distinct CDR3 sequences in the sample, approximately 43% were seen once. The specimen was blood. The receptor source for this set is a woman aged 18-30 years in good health.

This clonotype showed up just once. The V and J genes are TRBV24-1 and TRBJ1-1, with unresolved D. Per the germline V gene, CDR1 is KGHDR and CDR2 is SFDVKD. Trimming removed 4 bases at V and 3 bases at J, with 17 bases between. The CDR3 runs to 16 residues. The CDR3 region has the DNA TGTGCCACCAGTGACCCGCGTGCGGGGAGGGACACTGAAGCTTTCTTT. Translation: CATSDPRAGRDTEAFF.

This clonotype was counted only a few times. The chain uses TRBV6-5 and TRBJ1-2, with 9 nucleotides matching TRBD1. Germline lookup yields CDR1 MNHEY and CDR2 SVGAGI. The CDR3 totals 14 residues. Trimming removed 5 bases from V and 5 bases from J; junction bases left unmatched: 6. CDR3 protein: CASSDGQGSYGYTF. CDR3 bases: TGTGCCAGCAGTGATGGACAGGGGTCATATGGCTACACCTTC.

The chain employs TRBV4-2 and TRBJ1-2; unclear D gene. The CDR3 runs to 14 residues. The germline V gene encodes CDR1 LGHNA and CDR2 YNFKEQ. V lost 4 bases to trimming and J lost 3 bases, with 12 bases between them. The CDR3, as DNA: TGTGCCAGCAGCCGGGATCTAAGGGACTATGGCTACACCTTC. Its translation: CASSRDLRDYGYTF.

The rearrangement links TRBV20-1 to TRBJ2-5, with D possibly being TRBD1 or TRBD2 (5 bases each). Germline values: CDR1 DFQATT, CDR2 SNEGSKA (reference sequence). The CDR3 consists of 13 residues. V was pared by 5 bases and J by 0 bases, with 10 bases between. The CDR3 loop reads CSAGTLNQETQYF. In DNA, the CDR3 is TGCAGTGCTGGGACGCTAAACCAAGAGACCCAGTACTTC.

The rearrangement links TRBV20-1 to TRBJ2-6; D may be TRBD2 (5 bases). Germline V CDR1 and CDR2: DFQATT, SNEGSKA (reference sequence). The CDR3 runs 15 residues. V was clipped by 0 bases and J by 0 bases, with 6 bases between them. The CDR3 here is CSAREGSSGANVLTF. The CDR3 region has the DNA TGCAGTGCTAGAGAGGGGAGCTCTGGGGCCAACGTCCTGACTTTC.

This clonotype was seen a handful of times. The V gene is TRBV15, the J gene TRBJ2-3; 11 bases map to TRBD2. V dropped 8 bases and J dropped 3; count of bases not matched to a gene: 13. The length of the CDR3 is 17 residues. Germline CDR1 and CDR2: LNHNV and YYDKDF (reference sequence). The CDR3 DNA follows: TGTGCCACCCTGCTCGGGACTAGCGGAGGGACTACAGATACGCAGTATTTT. This codes for CATLLGTSGGTTDTQYF.

The chain joins TRBV20-1 to TRBJ2-5, with 12 bases identical to TRBD2. In germline, CDR1 is DFQATT, CDR2 SNEGSKA (reference sequence). V trimming: 3 bases; J trimming: 1 base; junction bases outside the gene matches: 6. The CDR3 is made up of 16 amino acids. The CDR3 sequence: CSARPTSGGTQETQYF. As DNA, the CDR3 is TGCAGTGCTAGGCCTACTAGCGGGGGGACCCAAGAGACCCAGTACTTC.

This clonotype was seen a few times. The chain joins TRBV4-3 to TRBJ2-7; maybe TRBD1 (6 bases). From germline, CDR1 is LGHNA and CDR2 YSLEER. The CDR3 is made up of 15 amino acids. Trimming removed 0 bases from V and 2 bases from J, with 11 bases in between. The DNA for the CDR3 is TGCGCCAGCAGCCAAGATATAACAGGGCCCTACGAGCAGTACTTC. Translation gives CASSQDITGPYEQYF.

For the CDR3, the DNA is TGTGCCAGCAGTTTAGGATCGGGAGGGTACCAAGAGACCCAGTACTTC. It codes for CASSLGSGGYQETQYF. The V call is TRBV27, the J call TRBJ2-5, with TRBD2 matching 8 bases. After removal of 2 bases from V and 0 bases from J, the junction contained 5 bases not matched to a gene. The CDR3 contains 16 residues. Germline V gene lookup returns CDR1 MNHEY and CDR2 SMNVEV (reference sequence).

This chain joins TRBV11-3 and TRBJ2-1, with D hard to call. V was shortened by 2 bases and J by 9 bases, with 11 bases between the two germline ends. Germline V lookup: CDR1 SGHNT, CDR2 YENEEA. CDR3 length equals 13 residues. The CDR3 protein is CASSLMGSGEQFF. The CDR3 DNA follows: TGTGCCAGCAGCTTAATGGGATCCGGTGAGCAGTTCTTC.

This chain joins TRBV5-1 and TRBJ2-1; TRBD2 agrees at 10 bases. The V gene end was trimmed by 2 bases and the J gene end by 9 bases; junction bases not matched to a gene: 5. In germline, CDR1 is SGHRS, CDR2 YFSETQ. This CDR3 has 14 amino acids. The CDR3 sequence: CASSFETSGSEQFF. CDR3 coding DNA: TGCGCCAGCAGCTTTGAGACTAGCGGGTCTGAGCAGTTCTTC.

This clonotype was seen only a few times. V is TRBV4-3 and J is TRBJ2-1, with D maybe TRBD1 (6 bases). The CDR3 covers 15 residues. V gave up 0 bases and J gave up 7 bases, with 13 bases separating them. The V gene's germline CDR1 is LGHNA and CDR2 YSLEER. CDR3 bases: TGCGCCAGCAGCCAAGAAGGGGGAAGATGGAATGAGCAGTTCTTC. Protein: CASSQEGGRWNEQFF.

The chain has TRBV27 and TRBJ2-1, with 7 bases matching TRBD2. This CDR3 comprises 15 residues. Trimming took 6 bases from V and 9 from J; bases not matched to a gene: 14. Germline assignment: CDR1 MNHEY and CDR2 SMNVEV (reference sequence). The CDR3: CASRKLAGVGGEQFF. The CDR3 coding sequence is TGTGCCAGCAGGAAACTGGCGGGAGTTGGTGGTGAGCAGTTCTTC.

The chain is built from TRBV7-2 and TRBJ2-7; D gene ambiguous. The CDR3 runs 14 residues. Trimming left V 0 bases short and J 7 bases short, with 13 bases between. Germline values: CDR1 SGHTA, CDR2 FQGNSA. DNA of the CDR3: TGTGCCAGCAGCTTAGCGTCTTGGGTCTATGAGCAGTACTTC. Translated: CASSLASWVYEQYF.

This chain links TRBV12-3 or TRBV12-4 with TRBJ2-1; D is possibly TRBD2 (5 bases). The CDR3 spans 12 residues. V lost 3 bases and J 10 bases, leaving 10 bases between the germline ends. This CDR3 reads CASSFEGLEQFF. Here the CDR3 DNA reads TGTGCCAGCAGTTTCGAGGGTCTAGAGCAGTTCTTC.

This clonotype was counted between two and nine times. The chain carries TRBV20-1 and TRBJ1-5, with no clear D. The CDR3 has 13 amino acids. Germline CDR1 and CDR2: DFQATT and SNEGSKA (reference sequence). V lost 1 base and J 3 bases, leaving 7 bases between the germline ends. CDR3 coding DNA: TGCAGTGCTAGAGCAACGTACAATCAGCCCCAGCATTTT. As protein: CSARATYNQPQHF.

This clonotype was detected a few times. The chain is built from TRBV27 and TRBJ2-6; possible D gene TRBD2, 6 bases. Looked up from germline, CDR1 is MNHEY and CDR2 is SMNVEV (reference sequence). V lost 6 bases and J 3 bases, leaving 12 bases between the germline ends. CDR3 length: 15 residues. The CDR3 DNA reads TGTGCCAGCAGCCGACTAGTAGGTGGGGCCAACGTCCTGACTTTC. Translating it yields CASSRLVGGANVLTF.

This chain joins TRBV3-1 and TRBJ1-1; unclear D gene. This CDR3 has 15 residues. The V end lost 1 base, the J end lost 1 base, and 10 bases lay between the germline ends. Germline V gene data show CDR1 as LGHDT and CDR2 as YNNKEL (reference sequence). CDR3: CASSQAGRTNTEAFF. In DNA form, the CDR3 reads TGTGCCAGCAGCCAAGCCGGACGGACGAACACTGAAGCTTTCTTT.

V usage is TRBV7-2 and J usage is TRBJ1-1, with D perhaps TRBD1 (5 bases). CDR3 length: 15 amino acids. Trimming pared 3 bases from V and 7 bases from J, leaving 18 bases between. The germline V gene encodes CDR1 SGHTA and CDR2 FQGNSA. The CDR3 here is CASSFQAGTPREAFF. CDR3 coding DNA: TGTGCCAGCAGCTTTCAAGCCGGGACGCCGCGTGAAGCTTTCTTT.

This clonotype has just a few counts. The chain joins TRBV11-1 to TRBJ1-4; TRBD1 aligns across 9 bases. Germline lookup yields CDR1 SGHAT and CDR2 FQDESV (reference sequence). V lost 6 bases to trimming and J lost 3 bases; unmatched junction nucleotides: 5. The CDR3 sequence is 15 residues long. The CDR3 protein is CASRPTGGSNEKLFF. The CDR3 bases are TGTGCCAGCAGACCTACAGGGGGCTCTAATGAAAAACTGTTTTTT.